These 24 T cell receptor beta chains were sequenced from one sample in a study of metastatic and nonmetastatic thyroid tumors. Using MiXCR, TCRdb reanalyzed the PCR reads. Of some 12,000 clones listed, roughly 20% were seen once; the top ten hold approximately 15%. Before thyroid surgery, none of the patients had received any treatment. Material: adjacent normal tissue. The receptor set was obtained from a female donor with papillary thyroid cancer or a benign thyroid nodule (not recorded which). Some clones in this sample may be carry-over from other donors' samples.

The chain employs TRBV6-2 or TRBV6-3 and TRBJ2-5; TRBD2 agrees at 8 bases. The V gene's germline CDR1 is MNHEY and CDR2 SVGEGT. The V gene end was trimmed by 5 bases and the J gene end by 2 bases; junction bases not matched to a gene: 16. This CDR3 has 18 amino acids. The DNA of the CDR3 is TGTGCCAGCAGTCGAGGGCCTACTAGCGGAGGGAGGCAAGAGACCCAGTACTTC. Its protein is CASSRGPTSGGRQETQYF.

This sequence joins TRBV28 and TRBJ2-2; TRBD1 matches at 9 bases. CDR3 length: 16 residues. V dropped 5 bases and J dropped 3; count of bases not matched to a gene: 7. CDR1 and CDR2 (germline): MDHEN, SYDVKM. The CDR3 nucleotides are TGTGCCAGCAGTCCTTATCGGACAGGGGACACCGGGGAGCTGTTTTTT. The encoded protein is CASSPYRTGDTGELFF. Full variable domain (remainder filled in from reference TRBV28 and TRBJ2-2): DVKVTQSSRYLVKRTGEKVFLECVQDMDHENMFWYRQDPGLGLRLIYFSYDVKMKEKGDIPEGYSVSREKKERFSLILESASTNQTSMYLCASSPYRTGDTGELFFGEGSRLTVL.

The V and J genes are TRBV27 and TRBJ1-1; D possibly corresponds to TRBD1 (5 bases). The CDR3 loop spans 16 amino acids. CDR1 and CDR2 from the germline V gene are MNHEY and SMNVEV (reference sequence). Trimming shortened V by 6 bases and J by 0 bases, and 17 bases separated the two germline ends. The CDR3 here is CASRGTGGGMNTEAFF. CDR3 sequence (DNA): TGTGCCAGCAGGGGAACAGGCGGCGGGATGAACACTGAAGCTTTCTTT.

A few counts support this clone. This chain joins TRBV2 and TRBJ1-6; D is possibly TRBD1 (5 bases). V gave up 6 bases and J gave up 11 bases, with 11 bases separating them. CDR1 is SNHLY, CDR2 FYNNEI, per germline. This CDR3 has 12 residues. CDR3 sequence reads: CASRDAGAPLHF. CDR3 nucleotide sequence: TGTGCCAGCAGAGACGCGGGGGCACCCCTCCACTTT.

V and J are TRBV28 and TRBJ2-7, with TRBD2 as a possible D gene (7 bases). The CDR3 is 14 residues long. The V gene lost 8 bases and the J gene lost 2 bases, with 16 bases spanning the gap. CDR1 and CDR2 (germline): MDHEN, SYDVKM. The CDR3 region is CASSEAGAPYEQYF. DNA of the CDR3: TGTGCCAGCTCCGAGGCGGGGGCCCCCTACGAGCAGTACTTC.

This clone was seen many times. V and J are TRBV4-1 and TRBJ2-1, with a weak D call TRBD2 (5 bases). Germline CDR1 is MGHRA and CDR2 is YSYEKL. This CDR3 comprises 15 residues. V was clipped by 4 bases and J by 4 bases, with 14 bases between them. CDR3 DNA sequence: TGCGCCAGCAGCCCCCGCGGAGCGGCATACAATGAGCAGTTCTTC. It is translated as CASSPRGAAYNEQFF.

The chain is built from TRBV20-1 and TRBJ2-7, with D perhaps TRBD2 (5 bases). Per the germline V gene, CDR1 is DFQATT and CDR2 is SNEGSKA (reference sequence). V dropped 5 bases and J dropped 3 bases, with 17 bases sitting between them. The CDR3 covers 14 residues. The CDR3 bases are TGCAGTGCTGATCCGGGATCGAGCTACTACGAGCAGTACTTC. Amino acid sequence: CSADPGSSYYEQYF.

This clone was seen at least ten times. The chain uses TRBV18 and TRBJ2-1, with 8 bases lining up with TRBD2. V gave up 3 bases and J gave up 8 bases; unmatched junction bases: 12. Germline assignment: CDR1 KGHSH and CDR2 LQKENI. This CDR3 is built from 16 residues. CDR3 region: CASSPAGAGEGDEQFF. The CDR3 DNA is TGTGCCAGCTCACCCGCCGGAGCGGGAGAAGGGGATGAGCAGTTCTTC.

This clone was observed at least ten times. V usage is TRBV12-3 or TRBV12-4 and J usage is TRBJ1-1; perhaps TRBD1 as D (6 bases). Trimming took 3 bases from V and 5 from J, leaving 28 bases between them. The CDR3 is 19 residues long. CDR3 in DNA: TGTGCCAGCAGTTTCCCTCCGAAATATACAGGGAGAGGTAGGACTGAAGCTTTCTTT. It yields the protein CASSFPPKYTGRGRTEAFF.

Turning to this clone: The junction and the germline gene differ at one end; a read error may be behind it. The V gene is TRBV5-1, the J gene TRBJ2-1, with D uncertain. Germline V gives CDR1 SGHRS, CDR2 YFSETQ. CDR3 length equals 12 residues. CDR3 sequence: CASSLAYNEQFF. In DNA form, the CDR3 reads TGCGCCAGTAGCTTGGCCTACAATGAGCAGTTCTTC.

Comments on this clone: A much larger clone sits a single nucleotide away, making a read error possible. Additional DNA sequences in this sample encode the identical CDR3. The gene calls are TRBV20-1 and TRBJ2-7, with 9 bases lining up with TRBD1. The germline V gene encodes CDR1 DFQATT and CDR2 SNEGSKA (reference sequence). The CDR3 contains 13 residues. V lost 5 bases to trimming and J lost 7 bases; unmatched junction nucleotides: 9. In DNA, the CDR3 is TGCAGTGCTGGTAGTGACAGGGGGACAGAGCAGTACTTC. It specifies CSAGSDRGTEQYF.

This clone appeared many times. The chain joins TRBV4-3 to TRBJ1-2, with 7 bases lining up with TRBD1. Germline V CDR1 and CDR2: LGHNA, YSLEER. The junction had 5 bases not matched to a gene; V was cut back by 0 bases and J by 7 bases. CDR3 size: 14 residues. CDR3 residues: CASSQDIRGGGYTF. The CDR3 nucleotides read TGCGCCAGCAGCCAAGATATCAGGGGGGGTGGCTACACCTTC.

This clone has at least ten counts. The chain recombines TRBV19 with TRBJ2-3; D is unresolved. Trimming left V 4 bases short and J 0 bases short, with 11 bases between. Germline V gives CDR1 LNHDA, CDR2 SQIVND (reference sequence). The CDR3 runs to 15 residues. The CDR3 nucleotides read TGTGCCAGTAGTACAGATAGGCGGAGCACAGATACGCAGTATTTT. Translating gives CASSTDRRSTDTQYF.

This clone was counted at least ten times. The rearrangement joins TRBV10-3 to TRBJ2-3; TRBD1 aligns across 7 bases. CDR1 is ENHRY and CDR2 is SYGVKD in the germline V gene. The CDR3 totals 17 residues. V shed 7 bases, J shed 0 bases, and the junction held 13 bases outside the gene matches. The CDR3: CAIKGRGGDPSTDTQYF. The CDR3 DNA sequence: TGTGCCATCAAGGGGAGAGGGGGCGACCCTAGCACAGATACGCAGTATTTT.

This clone was found a few times. The J gene is TRBJ2-3, the V gene TRBV28; no reliable D call. Deletions cut 5 bases from V and 6 bases from J, with 12 bases between. Germline V gene lookup returns CDR1 MDHEN and CDR2 SYDVKM. This CDR3 spans 13 amino acids. CDR3: CASSLYHPDTQYF. The CDR3 DNA reads as TGTGCCAGCAGTCTCTACCACCCGGATACGCAGTATTTT.

This clone was counted many times. Since a much larger clone is just one base distant, this may be a read error. The chain employs TRBV20-1 and TRBJ1-6, with a possible D match to TRBD1 (5 bases). CDR1 DFQATT and CDR2 SNEGSKA come from the germline V gene (reference sequence). CDR3 length equals 14 residues. V was shortened by 4 bases and J by 5 bases, with 12 bases between the two germline ends. CDR3 in amino acids: CSAKEGAHNSPLHF. CDR3 DNA: TGCAGTGCTAAAGAAGGGGCGCATAATTCACCCCTCCACTTT.

This clone is medium-sized in the sample. The CDR3 spells CSALGTRDGAEQYF. In DNA, the CDR3 is TGCAGTGCCCTCGGGACCCGGGACGGAGCCGAGCAGTACTTC. The chain links TRBV20-1 to TRBJ2-7, with D perhaps given as TRBD1 or TRBD2 (5 bases each). The CDR3 covers 14 residues. The ends were cut back, 6 bases at V and 6 bases at J, with 21 bases in the middle. CDR1 is DFQATT, CDR2 SNEGSKA, per germline (reference sequence).

This clone was detected many times. The chain joins TRBV29-1 to TRBJ1-4; TRBD1 agrees at 7 bases. Germline assignment: CDR1 SQVTM and CDR2 ANQGSEA. V dropped 7 bases and J dropped 3; count of bases not matched to a gene: 2. The CDR3 loop spans 12 amino acids. CDR3 coding DNA: TGCAGCGGCAGGGGGGCTAATGAAAAACTGTTTTTT. Amino acid sequence: CSGRGANEKLFF.

This clone has only a few counts. This rearrangement joins TRBV6-5 to TRBJ1-1; no clear D gene. This CDR3 has 13 residues. V lost 0 bases and J lost 3, with 5 bases in between. Per germline, CDR1 MNHEY and CDR2 SVGAGI. Written as DNA, the CDR3 is TGTGCCAGCAGTTACTCTGTGGACACTGAAGCTTTCTTT. Its translation is CASSYSVDTEAFF.

This clone was counted ten times or more. A read error may explain this, as a much larger clone is one base away. The chain carries TRBV5-5 and TRBJ2-2, with 10 bases lining up with TRBD1. The CDR3 is made up of 16 amino acids. Germline-derived CDR1 and CDR2 are SGHKS and YYEKEE (reference sequence). CDR3 DNA sequence: TGTGCCGGCAGCGCGCTGGGACAGGGGTTCACCGGGGAGCTGTTTTTT. Amino acid sequence: CAGSALGQGFTGELFF.

This chain connects TRBV15 to TRBJ2-7; 8 bases map to TRBD2. The CDR3 is made up of 15 amino acids. Germline trimming cut 0 bases from V and 4 bases from J; bases unmatched to any gene: 5. Germline loops: CDR1 LNHNV, CDR2 YYDKDF (reference sequence). In nucleotides, the CDR3 is TGTGCCACCAGCAGAGATCGGACTAGCAAGTACGAGCAGTACGTC. Amino acids: CATSRDRTSKYEQYV.

This clone showed up just a few times. The chain recombines TRBV12-3 or TRBV12-4 with TRBJ2-2, with D unresolved. Trimming shortened V by 3 bases and J by 2 bases, and 7 bases separated the two germline ends. The CDR3 contains 14 residues. CDR3 sequence reads: CASSLGGNTGELFF. The CDR3 region has the DNA TGTGCCAGCAGTTTGGGCGGAAACACCGGGGAGCTGTTTTTT.

This sequence joins TRBV5-1 and TRBJ2-7, with a tentative D call TRBD1 (5 bases). Trimming stripped 5 bases from V and 2 bases from J, with 11 bases between. Germline CDR1 SGHRS, CDR2 YFSETQ. CDR3 size: 13 residues. CDR3 protein: CASRLDSPYEQYF. In DNA form, the CDR3 reads TGCGCCAGCAGACTCGACAGTCCCTACGAGCAGTACTTC.

This clone has more than one count but fewer than ten. The chain links TRBV12-3 or TRBV12-4 to TRBJ2-7; 9 bases line up with TRBD1. J gave up 3 bases and V 5 bases, and 5 bases lay outside the gene matches. The CDR3 has 14 amino acids. The CDR3 region is CASSMTGGNYEQYF. The CDR3, as DNA: TGTGCCAGCAGTATGACAGGGGGGAACTACGAGCAGTACTTC.